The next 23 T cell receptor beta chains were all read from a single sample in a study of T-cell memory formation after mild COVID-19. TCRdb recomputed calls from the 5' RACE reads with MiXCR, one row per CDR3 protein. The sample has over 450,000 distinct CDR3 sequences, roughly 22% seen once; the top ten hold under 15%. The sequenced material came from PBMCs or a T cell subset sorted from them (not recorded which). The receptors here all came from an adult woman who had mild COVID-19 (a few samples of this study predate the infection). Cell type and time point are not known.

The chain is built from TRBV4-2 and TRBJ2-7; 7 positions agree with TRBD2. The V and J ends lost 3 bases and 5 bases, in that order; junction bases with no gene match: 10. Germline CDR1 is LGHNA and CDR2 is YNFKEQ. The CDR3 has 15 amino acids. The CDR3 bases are TGTGCCAGCAGCCAGATGGACCGGGGGGTTCACGAGCAGTACTTC. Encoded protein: CASSQMDRGVHEQYF.

This chain's CDR3 is CACASQGGYNEQFF. Here the CDR3 DNA reads TGCGCCTGCGCAAGCCAGGGGGGATACAATGAGCAGTTCTTC. V and J are TRBV5-1 and TRBJ2-1; maybe TRBD1 (7 bases). The CDR3 covers 14 residues. CDR1 and CDR2 from the germline V gene are SGHRS and YFSETQ. V lost 10 bases to trimming and J lost 4 bases, with 18 bases between them.

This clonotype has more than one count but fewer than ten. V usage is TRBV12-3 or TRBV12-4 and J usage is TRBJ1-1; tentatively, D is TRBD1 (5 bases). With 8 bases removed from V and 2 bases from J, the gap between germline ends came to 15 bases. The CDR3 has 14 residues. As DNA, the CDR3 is TGTGCCAGCTCCCAAGTCAGGGTAAACACTGAAGCTTTCTTT. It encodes CASSQVRVNTEAFF.

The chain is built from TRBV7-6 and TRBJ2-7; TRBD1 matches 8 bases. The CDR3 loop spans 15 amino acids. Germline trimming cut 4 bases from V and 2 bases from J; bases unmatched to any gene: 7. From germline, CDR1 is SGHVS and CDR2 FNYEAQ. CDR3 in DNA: TGTGCCAGCAGCTCCGACGGGACAGGTACCTACGAGCAGTACTTC. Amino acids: CASSSDGTGTYEQYF.

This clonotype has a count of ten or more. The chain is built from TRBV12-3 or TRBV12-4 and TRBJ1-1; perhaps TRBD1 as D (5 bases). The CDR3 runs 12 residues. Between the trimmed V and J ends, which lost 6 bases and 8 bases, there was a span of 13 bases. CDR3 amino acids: CASRPGQREAFF. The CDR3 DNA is TGTGCCAGCAGACCCGGACAACGGGAAGCTTTCTTT.

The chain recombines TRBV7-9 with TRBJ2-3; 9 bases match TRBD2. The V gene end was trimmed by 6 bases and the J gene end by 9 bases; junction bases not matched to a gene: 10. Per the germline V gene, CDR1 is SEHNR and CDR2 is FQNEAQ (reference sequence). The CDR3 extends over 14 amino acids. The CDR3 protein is CASRSLAGSGTQYF. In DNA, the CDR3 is TGTGCCAGCAGGTCTCTAGCGGGAAGTGGGACGCAGTATTTT. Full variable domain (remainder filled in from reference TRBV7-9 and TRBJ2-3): DTGVSQNPRHKITKRGQNVTFRCDPISEHNRLYWYRQTLGQGPEFLTYFQNEAQLEKSRLLSDRFSAERPKGSFSTLEIQRTEQGDSAMYLCASRSLAGSGTQYFGPGTRLTVL.

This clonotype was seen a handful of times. The DNA of the CDR3 is TGTGCCAGCAGCCCTCCCCGGCCACGTGAGGATACGCAGTATTTT. Amino acids: CASSPPRPREDTQYF. This chain joins TRBV11-1 and TRBJ2-3, with D unresolved. CDR3 size: 15 residues. The germline V gene encodes CDR1 SGHAT and CDR2 FQDESV (reference sequence). The V gene lost 5 bases and the J gene lost 6 bases, with 18 bases spanning the gap.

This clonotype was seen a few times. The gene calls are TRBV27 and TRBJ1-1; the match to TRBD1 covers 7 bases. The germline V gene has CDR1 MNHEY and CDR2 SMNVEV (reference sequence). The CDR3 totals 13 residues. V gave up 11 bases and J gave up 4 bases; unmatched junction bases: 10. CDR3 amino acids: CAGTGEGCTEAFF. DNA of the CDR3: TGTGCCGGCACAGGGGAGGGGTGCACTGAAGCTTTCTTT.

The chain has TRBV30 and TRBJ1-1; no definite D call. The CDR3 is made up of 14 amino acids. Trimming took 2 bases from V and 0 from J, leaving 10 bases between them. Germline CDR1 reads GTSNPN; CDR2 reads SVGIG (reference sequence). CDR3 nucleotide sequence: TGTGCCTGGAGTATCTCACCTGTGAACACTGAAGCTTTCTTT. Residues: CAWSISPVNTEAFF.

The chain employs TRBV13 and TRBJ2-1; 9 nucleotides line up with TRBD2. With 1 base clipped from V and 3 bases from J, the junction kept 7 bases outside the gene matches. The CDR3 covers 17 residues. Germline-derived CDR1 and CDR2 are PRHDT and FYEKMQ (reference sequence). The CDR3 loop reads CASSLDESGRFYNEQFF. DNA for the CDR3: TGTGCCAGCAGCTTAGACGAAAGCGGGAGGTTCTACAATGAGCAGTTCTTC. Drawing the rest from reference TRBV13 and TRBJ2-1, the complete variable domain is AAGVIQSPRHLIKEKRETATLKCYPIPRHDTVYWYQQGPGQDPQFLISFYEKMQSDKGSIPDRFSAQQFSDYHSELNMSSLELGDSALYFCASSLDESGRFYNEQFFGPGTRLTVL.

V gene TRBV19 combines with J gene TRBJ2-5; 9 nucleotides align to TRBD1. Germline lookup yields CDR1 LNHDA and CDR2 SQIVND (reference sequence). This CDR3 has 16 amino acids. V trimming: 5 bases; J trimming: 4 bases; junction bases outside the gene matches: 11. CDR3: CASSVGQGNDGETQYF. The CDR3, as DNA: TGTGCCAGTAGTGTGGGACAGGGTAACGACGGAGAGACCCAGTACTTC. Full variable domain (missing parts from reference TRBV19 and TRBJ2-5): DGGITQSPKYLFRKEGQNVTLSCEQNLNHDAMYWYRQDPGQGLRLIYYSQIVNDFQKGDIAEGYSVSREKKESFPLTVTSAQKNPTAFYLCASSVGQGNDGETQYFGPGTRLLVL.

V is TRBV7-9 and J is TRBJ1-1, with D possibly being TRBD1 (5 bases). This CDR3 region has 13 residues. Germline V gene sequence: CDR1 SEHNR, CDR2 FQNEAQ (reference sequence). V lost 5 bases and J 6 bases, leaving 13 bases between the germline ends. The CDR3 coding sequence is TGTGCCAGCAGCCTCGCGGGGGTCGCTGAAGCTTTCTTT. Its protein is CASSLAGVAEAFF.

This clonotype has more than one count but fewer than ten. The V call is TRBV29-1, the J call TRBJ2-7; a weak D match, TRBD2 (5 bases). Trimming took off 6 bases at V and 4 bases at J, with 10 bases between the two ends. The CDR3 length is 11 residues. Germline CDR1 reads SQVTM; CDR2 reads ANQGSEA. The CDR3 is CSVGEEYEQYF. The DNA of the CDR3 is TGCAGCGTGGGAGAGGAGTACGAGCAGTACTTC.

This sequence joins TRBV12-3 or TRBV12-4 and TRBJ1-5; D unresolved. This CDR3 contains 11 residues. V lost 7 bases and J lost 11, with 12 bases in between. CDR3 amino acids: CASTSGVSQHF. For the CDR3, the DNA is TGTGCCAGCACCTCCGGCGTCTCCCAGCATTTT.

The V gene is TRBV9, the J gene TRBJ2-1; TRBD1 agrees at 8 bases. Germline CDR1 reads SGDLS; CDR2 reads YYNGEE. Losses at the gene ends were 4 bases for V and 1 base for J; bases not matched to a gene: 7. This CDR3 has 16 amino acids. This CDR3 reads CASSRQGQASYNEQFF. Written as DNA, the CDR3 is TGTGCCAGCAGCCGACAGGGACAGGCGTCCTACAATGAGCAGTTCTTC.

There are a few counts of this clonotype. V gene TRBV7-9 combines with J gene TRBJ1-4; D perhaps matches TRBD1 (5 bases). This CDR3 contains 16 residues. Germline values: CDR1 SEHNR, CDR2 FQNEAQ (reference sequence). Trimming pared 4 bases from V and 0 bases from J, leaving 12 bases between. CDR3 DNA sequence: TGTGCCAGCAGCTCCACCGGAGGGGCAACTAATGAAAAACTGTTTTTT. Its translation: CASSSTGGATNEKLFF.

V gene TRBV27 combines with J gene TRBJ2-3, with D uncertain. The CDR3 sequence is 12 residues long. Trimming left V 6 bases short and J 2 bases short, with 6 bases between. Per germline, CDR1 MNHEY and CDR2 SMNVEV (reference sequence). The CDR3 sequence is CASRTSTDTQYF. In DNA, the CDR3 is TGTGCCAGCAGAACCTCCACAGATACGCAGTATTTT.

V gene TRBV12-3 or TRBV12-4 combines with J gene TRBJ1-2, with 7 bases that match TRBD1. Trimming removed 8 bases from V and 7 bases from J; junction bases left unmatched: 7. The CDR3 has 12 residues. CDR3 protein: CASLKGAGGYTF. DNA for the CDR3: TGTGCCAGCTTAAAGGGGGCTGGTGGCTACACCTTC.

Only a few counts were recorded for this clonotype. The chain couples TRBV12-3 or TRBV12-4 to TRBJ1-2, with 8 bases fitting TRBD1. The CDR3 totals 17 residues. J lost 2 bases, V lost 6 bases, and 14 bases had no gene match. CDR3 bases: TGTGCCAGCAGCCGAGTCGACAGGGGAATAAGGAACTATGGCTACACCTTC. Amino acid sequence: CASSRVDRGIRNYGYTF.

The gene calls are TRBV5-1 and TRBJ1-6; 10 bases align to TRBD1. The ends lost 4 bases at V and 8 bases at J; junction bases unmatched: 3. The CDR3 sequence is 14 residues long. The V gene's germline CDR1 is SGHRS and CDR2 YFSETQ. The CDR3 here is CASSVGTGDSPLHF. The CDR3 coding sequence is TGCGCCAGCAGCGTCGGGACAGGGGATTCACCCCTCCACTTT.

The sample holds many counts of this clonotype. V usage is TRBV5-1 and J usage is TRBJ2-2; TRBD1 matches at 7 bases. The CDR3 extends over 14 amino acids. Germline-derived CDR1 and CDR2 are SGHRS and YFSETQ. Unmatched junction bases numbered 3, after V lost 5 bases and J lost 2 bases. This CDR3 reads CASRTGYNTGELFF. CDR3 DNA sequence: TGCGCCAGCAGGACAGGGTATAACACCGGGGAGCTGTTTTTT.

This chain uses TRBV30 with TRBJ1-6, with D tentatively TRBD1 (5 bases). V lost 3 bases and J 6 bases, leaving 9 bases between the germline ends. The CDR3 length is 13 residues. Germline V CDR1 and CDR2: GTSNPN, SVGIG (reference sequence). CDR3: CAWRRQTNSPLHF. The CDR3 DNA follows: TGTGCCTGGAGAAGACAGACTAATTCACCCCTCCACTTT.

In DNA, the CDR3 is TGTGCCAGCAGCTTCGTAGTCCATAATTCACCCCTCCACTTT. It yields the protein CASSFVVHNSPLHF. The V and J genes are TRBV5-5 and TRBJ1-6; D uncertain. The ends were cut back, 2 bases at V and 5 bases at J, with 8 bases in the middle. The CDR3 length is 14 residues. Germline-derived CDR1 and CDR2 are SGHKS and YYEKEE (reference sequence).